Listed below are T cell receptor beta chains from one sample, sequenced in a study of metastatic and nonmetastatic thyroid tumors. With MiXCR, TCRdb reprocessed the PCR reads. Of 17,000 or so clones listed, about 23% are singletons. Material for sequencing was blood. These receptor sequences come from a male donor with papillary thyroid cancer or a benign thyroid nodule (not recorded which). Some clones in this sample may be carry-over from other donors' samples. The CDR3 runs from the conserved cysteine through the conserved F or W. D genes are given only for firm matches. Rows may omit the clone size; those that give it use once, few, many or a size class.

once	TRBJ1-1	14	TRBV2	TRBD1	CASSPGQSNTEAFF
NA	TRBJ2-5	15	TRBV20-1	NA	CSALDTRSTQETQYF
many	TRBJ2-7	14	TRBV9	TRBD1	CASSVRTGPSEQYF
many	TRBJ1-2	15	TRBV7-6	TRBD1	CASSLEWGDRTGYTF
medium-sized	TRBJ2-2	12	TRBV13	NA	CASSPLAGELFF
few	TRBJ2-3	12	TRBV9	NA	CASNTSTDTQYF
NA	TRBJ1-2	14	TRBV5-1	NA	CASSLESSTYGYTF
many	TRBJ1-5	19	TRBV18	TRBD1	CASSPRGGGGAYSNQPQHF
NA	TRBJ2-1	16	TRBV11-2	TRBD2	CASSRASGSSYNEQFF
many	TRBJ2-5	14	TRBV12-3/TRBV12-4	NA	CASTGEGDGETQYF
many	TRBJ1-5	15	TRBV5-8	TRBD1	CASSFTGGGNQPQHF
many	TRBJ1-2	15	TRBV9	TRBD1	CASSARPTGFYGYTF
medium-sized	TRBJ2-7	14	TRBV27	NA	CASSLKWFSYEQYF
many	TRBJ2-1	17	TRBV28	TRBD2	CASSPPRLAGAVGEQFF
many	TRBJ1-2	13	TRBV6-4	NA	CASSNDGNYGYTF
NA	TRBJ2-7	13	TRBV6-1	NA	CASKDSLSYEQYF
NA	TRBJ2-1	14	TRBV7-3	NA	CASSLSGTYNEQFF
NA	TRBJ2-2	14	TRBV11-2	NA	CASSFSFVLGELFF
many	TRBJ1-1	14	TRBV5-1	TRBD1	CASSLTTGATEAFF
NA	TRBJ2-7	12	TRBV12-3/TRBV12-4	NA	CASSGDGYEQYF
many	TRBJ1-6	13	TRBV14	NA	CASSQELHSPLHF
medium-sized	TRBJ2-7	15	TRBV10-1	TRBD1	CASSESSLQGTEQYF
medium-sized	TRBJ1-2	16	TRBV20-1	TRBD1	CSAGPLRDRGGYGYTF
many	TRBJ1-2	14	TRBV9	NA	CASSASNSHYGYTF
NA	TRBJ2-7	15	TRBV12-3/TRBV12-4	NA	CASSEFGGGGNEQYF
many	TRBJ2-5	16	TRBV7-2	TRBD2	CASSPRTSGGVETQYF
NA	TRBJ2-1	16	TRBV6-2/TRBV6-3	NA	CASSYSKGFGNNEQFF
medium-sized	TRBJ1-5	15	TRBV28	TRBD1	CASRLAGQGGQPQHF
medium-sized	TRBJ1-1	15	TRBV12-3/TRBV12-4	TRBD1	CASSLWTGRDTEAFF
many	TRBJ1-2	13	TRBV15	TRBD1	CATSVGTAYGYTF
many	TRBJ2-7	14	TRBV6-1	NA	CASSDQGNSYEQYF
NA	TRBJ2-7	12	TRBV5-1	NA	CASSPDNYEQYF
medium-sized	TRBJ1-4	12	TRBV11-3	NA	CASSEGYEKLFF
medium-sized	TRBJ2-2	11	TRBV6-1	NA	CASRGTGELFF
many	TRBJ1-1	14	TRBV28	NA	CASTLLGRGLEAFF
large	TRBJ2-7	15	TRBV20-1	TRBD2	CSARAPSGRAYEQYF
many	TRBJ2-3	15	TRBV6-4	TRBD2	CASSEREGSTDTQYF
few	TRBJ2-1	16	TRBV11-1	NA	CASSPTRVRGPNEQFF
few	TRBJ1-5	16	TRBV27	TRBD1	CASSKTGEMSFQPQHF
few	TRBJ2-1	15	TRBV12-3/TRBV12-4	TRBD2	CASSLLRTSYNEQFF